This entry lists 30 T cell receptor beta chains sequenced from one sample in a study of shared clonotypes between healthy human individuals (dated by TCRdb to 2018 to 2020). Preparation of the library involved the immunoSEQ multiplex PCR assay. What TCRdb holds here is the immuneACCESS table cut down to in-frame rearrangements. Part of the clones is not present; checked against another copy, under half of the missing clones reflect an unresolved V gene, and the others are unexplained. Within this sample are millions of clones, with 90% to 95% of them counted one time only. About 0.39% of the sample is held by the ten biggest clonotypes. Sequencing was performed on naive CD4+ T cells from PBMCs. The cell subset or site label of this sample denotes: CD45RA+ positively selected. The receptors were sampled from a man between 18 and 35 years old in good health. Some clones in this sample may be carry-over from other donors' samples.

The chain recombines TRBV30 with TRBJ2-1; D is perhaps TRBD1 (5 bases). The V and J ends lost 8 bases and 3 bases respectively, with 20 bases between them. Germline lookup yields CDR1 GTSNPN and CDR2 SVGIG (reference sequence). The CDR3 has 15 amino acids. In DNA, the CDR3 is TGTGCCCTTTCCCCAGGGTGGGTCGACTACAATGAGCAGTTCTTC. Its translation is CALSPGWVDYNEQFF.

This chain joins TRBV5-1 and TRBJ2-7, with a possible D match to TRBD2 (5 bases). Trimming shortened V by 4 bases and J by 6 bases, and 14 bases separated the two germline ends. The V gene's germline CDR1 is SGHRS and CDR2 YFSETQ. The CDR3 runs to 13 residues. CDR3 residues: CASSHADFPEQYF. CDR3 nucleotide sequence: TGCGCCAGCAGCCACGCGGACTTCCCCGAGCAGTACTTC.

Remarks on this clone: Other DNA sequences within the sample encode an identical CDR3. The gene calls are TRBV9 and TRBJ2-1; perhaps D is TRBD1 or TRBD2 (5 bases each). This CDR3 is 15 amino acids long. V was clipped by 0 bases and J by 2 bases, with 9 bases between them. Germline V CDR1 and CDR2: SGDLS, YYNGEE. CDR3 nucleotide sequence: TGTGCCAGCAGCGTAGTAGGGGACGCCTACAATGAGCAGTTCTTC. Its protein product is CASSVVGDAYNEQFF.

Regarding this clone: Different DNA sequences within this sample yield the same CDR3. The chain couples TRBV7-2 to TRBJ1-5, with 7 bases that match TRBD1. V shed 4 bases and J 2 bases; nucleotides not matched to a gene: 2. Germline V lookup: CDR1 SGHTA, CDR2 FQGNSA. This CDR3 is built from 14 residues. For the CDR3, the DNA is TGTGCCAGCAGCTCTGGGACAGGCAATCAGCCCCAGCATTTT. Translated: CASSSGTGNQPQHF.

CDR3 loop: CASSLVPPSSDEQFF. CDR3 in DNA: TGCGCCAGCAGCTTGGTTCCTCCCTCTTCGGACGAGCAGTTCTTC. This chain uses TRBV5-1 with TRBJ2-1; D is unclear. V lost 0 bases to trimming and J lost 10 bases, with 17 bases between them. CDR1 and CDR2 from the germline V gene are SGHRS and YFSETQ. The CDR3 loop spans 15 amino acids.

DNA for the CDR3: TGTGCCACCCTATCGGACACCCTGAACACCGGGGAGCTGTTTTTT. Its translation: CATLSDTLNTGELFF. The chain combines TRBV6-6 with TRBJ2-2; tentative D call: TRBD1 (5 bases). CDR1 and CDR2 (germline): MNHNY, SVGAGI (reference sequence). V was trimmed by 10 bases and J by 1 base, leaving 16 bases between them. The CDR3 has 15 residues.

To note about this clone: This sample also contains other DNA sequences that code for the same CDR3. CDR3 amino acids: CASSSRYEQYF. CDR3 DNA sequence: TGTGCCAGCAGCTCCCGATACGAGCAGTACTTC. This chain joins TRBV7-9 and TRBJ2-7, with no clear D. The germline gives CDR1 SEHNR, CDR2 FQNEAQ (reference sequence). The V end was cut by 4 bases, the J end by 4 bases, with 5 bases between. The CDR3 is 11 amino acids.

V and J are TRBV15 and TRBJ2-1; D is unresolved. With 0 bases removed from V and 2 bases from J, the gap between germline ends came to 5 bases. Germline CDR1 is LNHNV and CDR2 is YYDKDF (reference sequence). CDR3 length equals 14 residues. CDR3 amino acids: CATSRDSPYNEQFF. The CDR3, as DNA: TGTGCCACCAGCAGAGATTCCCCCTACAATGAGCAGTTCTTC.

The chain employs TRBV27 and TRBJ2-7; 7 bases align to TRBD1. J was trimmed by 1 base and V by 6 bases; bases with no gene match: 6. Germline assignment: CDR1 MNHEY and CDR2 SMNVEV (reference sequence). This CDR3 is 14 amino acids long. CDR3 region: CASSEWDSSYEQYF. CDR3 in DNA: TGTGCCAGCAGCGAATGGGACAGTTCCTACGAGCAGTACTTC.

The genes are TRBV10-3 and TRBJ1-6; D might be TRBD1 (5 bases). The CDR3 spans 16 residues. V was trimmed by 2 bases and J by 8 bases, leaving 16 bases between them. Germline lookup yields CDR1 ENHRY and CDR2 SYGVKD. The DNA for the CDR3 is TGTGCCATCAGTGAGAAGGAGGGGTTTCCATATTCACCCCTCCACTTT. Residues: CAISEKEGFPYSPLHF.

The chain employs TRBV7-9 and TRBJ1-3; 7 nucleotides line up with TRBD1. CDR1 is SEHNR and CDR2 is FQNEAQ in the germline V gene (reference sequence). CDR3 size: 15 residues. The junction had 7 bases not matched to a gene; V was cut back by 5 bases and J by 3 bases. The CDR3, as DNA: TGTGCCAGCAGCCTACGCAGGGGGGATGGAAACACCATATATTTT. It codes for CASSLRRGDGNTIYF.

The V call is TRBV29-1, the J call TRBJ2-7; D could derive from TRBD1 or TRBD2 (5 bases each). This CDR3 comprises 13 residues. Germline V CDR1 and CDR2: SQVTM, ANQGSEA. V shed 6 bases and J shed 7 bases, with 19 bases lying between them. The CDR3 loop reads CSVDEGTLSEQYF. The CDR3 nucleotides read TGCAGCGTCGATGAAGGGACGCTATCGGAGCAGTACTTC.

This clone was found once. The chain couples TRBV14 to TRBJ2-5; D is possibly TRBD1 (5 bases). The germline V gene has CDR1 SGHDN and CDR2 FVKESK. The CDR3 consists of 15 residues. The V end lost 3 bases, the J end lost 0 bases, and 11 bases lay between the germline ends. The DNA for the CDR3 is TGTGCCAGCAGCCACGACAGTTGGTACCAAGAGACCCAGTACTTC. This encodes CASSHDSWYQETQYF.

This clone has just one count. This chain links TRBV4-3 with TRBJ2-3; D gene uncertain. The V gene's germline CDR1 is LGHNA and CDR2 YSLEER. Trimming stripped 1 base from V and 1 base from J, with 15 bases between. The CDR3 covers 17 residues. The CDR3 DNA sequence: TGCGCCAGCAGCCAAGGGTATGGCGGCCCCGGCACAGATACGCAGTATTTT. Translating gives CASSQGYGGPGTDTQYF.

The chain has TRBV5-1 and TRBJ2-7, with D possibly being TRBD1 or TRBD2 (5 bases each). V was shortened by 3 bases and J by 1 base, with 11 bases between the two germline ends. The CDR3 is 14 amino acids. From germline, CDR1 is SGHRS and CDR2 YFSETQ. This CDR3 reads CASSWDRASYEQYF. The CDR3 DNA follows: TGCGCCAGCAGCTGGGACCGGGCGTCCTACGAGCAGTACTTC.

The V call is TRBV30, the J call TRBJ2-7, with no clear D. CDR1 is GTSNPN and CDR2 is SVGIG in the germline V gene (reference sequence). Between the trimmed V and J ends, which lost 2 bases and 4 bases, there was a span of 12 bases. The CDR3 length is 13 residues. The CDR3 loop is CAWSKGDSYEQYF. CDR3 coding DNA: TGTGCCTGGAGTAAGGGCGATAGTTACGAGCAGTACTTC.

The V and J genes are TRBV5-1 and TRBJ2-1, with D possibly called TRBD1 or TRBD2 (6 bases each). The CDR3 contains 14 residues. V lost 5 bases and J lost 9, with 18 bases in between. Per the germline V gene, CDR1 is SGHRS and CDR2 is YFSETQ. CDR3 region: CASRAGGGHGEQFF. The CDR3 nucleotides read TGCGCCAGCAGGGCAGGAGGGGGTCATGGTGAGCAGTTCTTC.

This chain connects TRBV19 to TRBJ2-3; D is uncertain. Trimming shortened V by 7 bases and J by 0 bases, and 14 bases separated the two germline ends. Per germline, CDR1 LNHDA and CDR2 SQIVND (reference sequence). The CDR3 sequence is 15 residues long. Written as DNA, the CDR3 is TGTGCCAGTAACGACCGGACCGCTAGCACAGATACGCAGTATTTT. Translated: CASNDRTASTDTQYF.

This clone was detected only a few times. This chain links TRBV30 with TRBJ1-1; tentatively, D is TRBD1 (6 bases). CDR3 length: 14 residues. The germline V gene has CDR1 GTSNPN and CDR2 SVGIG (reference sequence). V was shortened by 5 bases and J by 6 bases, with 19 bases between the two germline ends. The chain's CDR3 is CAWGWRGARPEAFF. The CDR3 coding sequence is TGTGCCTGGGGTTGGAGGGGGGCCCGACCTGAAGCTTTCTTT.

The chain uses TRBV2 and TRBJ1-2; D unresolved. Germline CDR1 reads SNHLY; CDR2 reads FYNNEI. V lost 8 bases and J 8 bases, leaving 18 bases between the germline ends. CDR3 length: 13 residues. The CDR3 DNA reads TGTGCCAGCGTGGTCGGGATCGACGGGGGCTACACCTTC. Its protein is CASVVGIDGGYTF.

The V gene is TRBV2, the J gene TRBJ2-5; TRBD1 matches 7 bases. Per the germline V gene, CDR1 is SNHLY and CDR2 is FYNNEI. There are 15 residues in the CDR3. The ends lost 5 bases at V and 7 bases at J; junction bases unmatched: 13. CDR3: CASSPNRDSPGTQYF. The CDR3 nucleotides read TGTGCCAGCAGTCCCAACCGGGACAGTCCGGGGACCCAGTACTTC.

On this clone itself: This same CDR3 is encoded by further DNA sequences in the sample. V usage is TRBV28 and J usage is TRBJ2-3; 9 positions agree with TRBD1. Unmatched junction bases numbered 1, after V lost 0 bases and J lost 0 bases. The CDR3 runs to 16 residues. CDR1 is MDHEN, CDR2 SYDVKM, per germline. The CDR3 sequence: CASSLWGQGSTDTQYF. Written as DNA, the CDR3 is TGTGCCAGCAGTTTATGGGGACAGGGAAGCACAGATACGCAGTATTTT.

This chain connects TRBV7-9 to TRBJ1-3; the D is unclear. Germline V gene lookup returns CDR1 SEHNR and CDR2 FQNEAQ (reference sequence). V lost 7 bases and J lost 4, with 20 bases in between. There are 16 residues in the CDR3. CDR3 sequence (DNA): TGTGCCAGCATCAAATATTTGGCCAGAGGGGGAAACACCATATATTTT. Protein sequence: CASIKYLARGGNTIYF.

V is TRBV7-9 and J is TRBJ2-7; 10 nucleotides line up with TRBD1. Germline V gives CDR1 SEHNR, CDR2 FQNEAQ (reference sequence). The V gene end was trimmed by 5 bases and the J gene end by 7 bases; junction bases not matched to a gene: 8. This CDR3 spans 14 amino acids. CDR3 amino acids: CASSQRDRGEEQYF. CDR3 coding DNA: TGTGCCAGCAGCCAAAGGGACAGGGGAGAGGAGCAGTACTTC.

V is TRBV11-2 and J is TRBJ2-3, with TRBD2 identical over 13 bases. Germline loops: CDR1 SGHAT, CDR2 FQNNGV. V shed 6 bases, J shed 5 bases, and the junction held 8 bases outside the gene matches. The CDR3 has 16 amino acids. DNA of the CDR3: TGTGCCAGCAGTCACCCGGGACTAGCGGGAAGAGATACGCAGTATTTT. Amino acid sequence: CASSHPGLAGRDTQYF.

This rearrangement joins TRBV10-3 to TRBJ1-3, with D perhaps matching TRBD1 (5 bases). The CDR3 spans 18 residues. The V gene's germline CDR1 is ENHRY and CDR2 SYGVKD. V lost 10 bases and J 8 bases, leaving 33 bases between the germline ends. The CDR3 nucleotides read TGTGCCACCGGGTGGGACCAGACGAGACCTAAAATGGGGGACACCATATATTTT. Protein sequence: CATGWDQTRPKMGDTIYF.

The chain uses TRBV28 and TRBJ2-7, with 8 bases fitting TRBD2. CDR3 size: 13 residues. The V gene end was trimmed by 8 bases and the J gene end by 4 bases; junction bases not matched to a gene: 7. Germline assignment: CDR1 MDHEN and CDR2 SYDVKM. The CDR3 loop reads CASQDGGVYEQYF. The CDR3 DNA follows: TGTGCCAGCCAAGACGGGGGGGTATACGAGCAGTACTTC.

The chain is built from TRBV4-3 and TRBJ2-3, with D uncertain. CDR3 length equals 17 residues. The V gene lost 0 bases and the J gene lost 2 bases, with 15 bases spanning the gap. Looked up from germline, CDR1 is LGHNA and CDR2 is YSLEER. The CDR3 bases are TGCGCCAGCAGCCAAGACGTCCCTACGAGGTACACAGATACGCAGTATTTT. This gives the protein CASSQDVPTRYTDTQYF.

The rearrangement joins TRBV2 to TRBJ2-7; the match to TRBD2 covers 8 bases. Germline lookup yields CDR1 SNHLY and CDR2 FYNNEI. This CDR3 has 12 amino acids. V dropped 10 bases and J dropped 2; count of bases not matched to a gene: 4. The CDR3, as DNA: TGTGCCACCGGGACTAGTCCCTACGAGCAGTACTTC. It codes for CATGTSPYEQYF. The full variable domain, in which reference TRBV2 and TRBJ2-7 provide the parts outside the CDR3, is EPEVTQTPSHQVTQMGQEVILRCVPISNHLYFYWYRQILGQKVEFLVSFYNNEISEKSEIFDDQFSVERPDGSNFTLKIRSTKLEDSAMYFCATGTSPYEQYFGPGTRLTVT.

The chain carries TRBV19 and TRBJ2-7, with D tentatively TRBD1 (5 bases). The CDR3 has 14 amino acids. V shed 5 bases and J shed 0 bases, with 11 bases lying between them. Germline V lookup: CDR1 LNHDA, CDR2 SQIVND (reference sequence). CDR3 region: CASSRQSSSYEQYF. As DNA, the CDR3 is TGTGCCAGTAGTCGACAGTCTAGCTCCTACGAGCAGTACTTC. Complete variable domain (other parts from reference TRBV19 and TRBJ2-7): DGGITQSPKYLFRKEGQNVTLSCEQNLNHDAMYWYRQDPGQGLRLIYYSQIVNDFQKGDIAEGYSVSREKKESFPLTVTSAQKNPTAFYLCASSRQSSSYEQYFGPGTRLTVT.